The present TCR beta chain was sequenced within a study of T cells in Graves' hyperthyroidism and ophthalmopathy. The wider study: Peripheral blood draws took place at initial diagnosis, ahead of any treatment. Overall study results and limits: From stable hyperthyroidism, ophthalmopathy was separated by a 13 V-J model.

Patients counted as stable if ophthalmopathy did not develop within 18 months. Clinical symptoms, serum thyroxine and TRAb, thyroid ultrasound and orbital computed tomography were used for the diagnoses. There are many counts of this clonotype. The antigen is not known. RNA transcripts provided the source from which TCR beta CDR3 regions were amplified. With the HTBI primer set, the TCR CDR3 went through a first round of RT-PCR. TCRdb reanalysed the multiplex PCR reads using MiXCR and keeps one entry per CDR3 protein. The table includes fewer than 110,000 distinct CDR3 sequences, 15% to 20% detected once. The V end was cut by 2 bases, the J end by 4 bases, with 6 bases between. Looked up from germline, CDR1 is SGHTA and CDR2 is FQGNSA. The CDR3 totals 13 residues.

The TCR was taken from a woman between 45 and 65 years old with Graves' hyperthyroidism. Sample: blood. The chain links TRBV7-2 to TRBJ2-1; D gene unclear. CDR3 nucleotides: TGTGCCAGCAGCTTACGAAAGTACAATGAGCAGTTCTTC. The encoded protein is CASSLRKYNEQFF.